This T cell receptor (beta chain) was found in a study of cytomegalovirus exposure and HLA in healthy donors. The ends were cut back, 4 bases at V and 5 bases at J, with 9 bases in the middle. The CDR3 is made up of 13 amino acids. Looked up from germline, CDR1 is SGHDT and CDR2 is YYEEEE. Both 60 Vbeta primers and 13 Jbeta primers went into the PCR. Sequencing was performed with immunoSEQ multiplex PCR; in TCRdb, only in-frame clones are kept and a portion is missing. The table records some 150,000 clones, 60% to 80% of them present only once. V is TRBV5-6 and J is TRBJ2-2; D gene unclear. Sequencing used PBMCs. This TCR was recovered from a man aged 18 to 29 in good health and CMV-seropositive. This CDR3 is CASSPRGTGELFF. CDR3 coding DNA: TGTGCCAGCAGCCCCCGAGGTACCGGGGAGCTGTTTTTT.